These 29 T cell receptor beta chains were sequenced from one sample in a study of CD8+CD57+ T cells in acquired aplastic anemia. Template material for TCR beta VDJ and CDR3 profiling consisted of genomic DNA. TCRdb redid the calling of the reads with MiXCR, one entry per CDR3 protein. The table has roughly 150,000 distinct CDR3 sequences, approximately 43% seen once. Sample: sorted CD4+, CD8+, or CD8+CD57+ T cells (not recorded which) from PBMCs. Every receptor here comes from a human donor in good health.

This clonotype was observed many times. This chain connects TRBV6-5 to TRBJ2-1; tentative D call: TRBD1 (5 bases). Trimming pared 0 bases from V and 9 bases from J, leaving 15 bases between. Germline V gene lookup returns CDR1 MNHEY and CDR2 SVGAGI. The CDR3 spans 15 residues. The CDR3 DNA reads as TGTGCCAGCAGTTACTCGGGAAAGGGGATGTCTGAGCAGTTCTTC. This translates into CASSYSGKGMSEQFF.

The chain couples TRBV5-5 to TRBJ2-7, with D hard to call. Germline V gives CDR1 SGHKS, CDR2 YYEKEE (reference sequence). This CDR3 is 13 amino acids long. Trimming removed 3 bases from V and 3 bases from J, with 10 bases in between. CDR3 nucleotides: TGTGCCAGCAGCTGGAATGGGGTCTACGAGCAGTACTTC. This encodes CASSWNGVYEQYF.

J is TRBJ2-1 and V is TRBV3-1, with a possible D match to TRBD2 (6 bases). Trimming pared 4 bases from V and 2 bases from J, leaving 18 bases between. CDR1 and CDR2 (germline): LGHDT, YNNKEL (reference sequence). The CDR3 consists of 17 residues. In DNA form, the CDR3 reads TGTGCCAGCAGCCCTTCAAGAGGCCTAGCGACCTACAATGAGCAGTTCTTC. Its protein product is CASSPSRGLATYNEQFF.

The V call is TRBV29-1, the J call TRBJ1-2; 7 nucleotides align to TRBD1. J gave up 3 bases and V 7 bases, and 17 bases lay outside the gene matches. CDR3 length equals 16 residues. The V gene's germline CDR1 is SQVTM and CDR2 ANQGSEA. CDR3 nucleotide sequence: TGCAGCGCTGCGGGGGAAGGGGACAGCGATTACTATGGCTACACCTTC. This encodes CSAAGEGDSDYYGYTF.

With respect to this clonotype: In this CDR3 the conserved last residue, phenylalanine or tryptophan, is missing, so a read error is likely. The chain employs TRBV2 and TRBJ1-6, with TRBD1 matching over 7 bases. Per germline, CDR1 SNHLY and CDR2 FYNNEI. The CDR3 has 16 amino acids. V trimming: 5 bases; J trimming: 6 bases; junction bases outside the gene matches: 10. The CDR3 sequence: CASSRTGVVGNSPLHV. The CDR3 coding sequence is TGTGCCAGCAGTCGAACAGGGGTGGTTGGTAATTCACCCCTCCACGTT.

V and J are TRBV2 and TRBJ1-1; 7 nucleotides match TRBD1. Per germline, CDR1 SNHLY and CDR2 FYNNEI. CDR3 length: 10 residues. Trimming removed 10 bases from V and 7 bases from J; junction bases left unmatched: 3. CDR3 region: CAIRGVEAFF. In DNA, the CDR3 is TGTGCCATCAGGGGGGTTGAAGCTTTCTTT.

V and J are TRBV5-4 and TRBJ2-3; perhaps TRBD1 as D (8 bases). V dropped 2 bases and J dropped 0 bases, with 13 bases sitting between them. CDR1 is SGHNT, CDR2 YYREEE, per germline (reference sequence). This CDR3 contains 16 residues. CDR3 nucleotides: TGTGCCAGCAGCTTACAGGGGGGGCTCAGCACAGATACGCAGTATTTT. Encoded protein: CASSLQGGLSTDTQYF. Based on the CDR3 plus reference TRBV5-4 and TRBJ2-3, the full variable domain is ETGVTQSPTHLIKTRGQQVTLRCSSQSGHNTVSWYQQALGQGPQFIFQYYREEENGRGNFPPRFSGLQFPNYSSELNVNALELDDSALYLCASSLQGGLSTDTQYFGPGTRLTVL.

Only one count was recorded for this clonotype. Relative to the germline gene, one junction end is altered; a read error may explain this. This chain joins TRBV7-2 and TRBJ1-1; possibly TRBD1 for D (5 bases). Germline-derived CDR1 and CDR2 are SGHTA and FQGNSA. CDR3 length equals 11 residues. The CDR3 loop is CASSSGGEAFF. The DNA for the CDR3 is TGCGCCAGCAGCTCCGGGGGTGAAGCTTTCTTT.

V usage is TRBV7-9 and J usage is TRBJ2-2; D ambiguous. V shed 5 bases and J shed 7 bases, with 8 bases lying between them. Germline assignment: CDR1 SEHNR and CDR2 FQNEAQ (reference sequence). This CDR3 spans 12 amino acids. The CDR3 loop is CASSKASGELFF. The CDR3 DNA follows: TGTGCCAGCAGCAAAGCTAGCGGGGAGCTGTTTTTT.

The chain has TRBV10-3 and TRBJ2-7; 10 bases are a match to TRBD1. The ends lost 10 bases at V and 5 bases at J; junction bases unmatched: 5. This CDR3 region has 12 residues. Germline CDR1 is ENHRY and CDR2 is SYGVKD. The CDR3: CASRDRGHEQYF. The CDR3 DNA follows: TGTGCCAGCCGGGACAGGGGACACGAGCAGTACTTC.

This clonotype was detected many times. V is TRBV20-1 and J is TRBJ2-1; D may match TRBD1 or TRBD2 (5 bases each). Germline CDR1 DFQATT, CDR2 SNEGSKA (reference sequence). V was pared by 6 bases and J by 7 bases, with 13 bases between. The CDR3 length is 12 residues. The CDR3 DNA is TGCAGTGCAAAAAGCTGGGGGAATGAGCAGTTCTTC. This gives the protein CSAKSWGNEQFF.

The J gene is TRBJ2-3, the V gene TRBV7-3; 8 positions match TRBD2. The CDR3 extends over 15 amino acids. V shed 0 bases, J shed 3 bases, and the junction held 2 bases outside the gene matches. Germline CDR1 SGHTA, CDR2 FQGTGA. In DNA form, the CDR3 reads TGTGCCAGCAGCTTAACTAGCGGGACAACAGATACGCAGTATTTT. It yields the protein CASSLTSGTTDTQYF.

This clonotype was counted ten times or more. The J gene is TRBJ2-3, the V gene TRBV11-1; 10 bases line up with TRBD2. The CDR3 has 17 amino acids. Germline assignment: CDR1 SGHAT and CDR2 FQDESV (reference sequence). J gave up 6 bases and V 1 base, and 10 bases lay outside the gene matches. The CDR3 nucleotides read TGTGCCAGCAGCTTAGTCCCCCGGACTAGCGGAGGGGATACGCAGTATTTT. It specifies CASSLVPRTSGGDTQYF.

This clonotype was recorded at least ten times. J is TRBJ2-5 and V is TRBV15, with D possibly matching TRBD1 (5 bases). V was cut by 5 bases and J by 2 bases, with 9 bases left in between. Per germline, CDR1 LNHNV and CDR2 YYDKDF (reference sequence). This CDR3 comprises 13 residues. This CDR3 reads CATSRREQETQYF. CDR3 sequence (DNA): TGTGCCACCAGCCGCAGGGAACAAGAGACCCAGTACTTC.

The genes are TRBV7-8 and TRBJ1-1, with 12 bases identical to TRBD1. This CDR3 spans 16 amino acids. Germline lookup yields CDR1 SGHVS and CDR2 FQNEAQ. V was pared by 4 bases and J by 5 bases, with 8 bases of the junction left unmatched. CDR3 bases: TGTGCCAGCAGCTCCGGGACAGGGGGCCGAGAAACTGAAGCTTTCTTT. Residues: CASSSGTGGRETEAFF.

The rearrangement joins TRBV2 to TRBJ2-3; 7 positions agree with TRBD2. This CDR3 has 15 residues. With 3 bases clipped from V and 9 bases from J, the junction kept 12 bases outside the gene matches. In germline, CDR1 is SNHLY, CDR2 FYNNEI. In nucleotides, the CDR3 is TGTGCCAGCAGTGATTGGGTGAAGGGAGGGGAAACGCAGTATTTT. It yields the protein CASSDWVKGGETQYF.

Many counts were recorded for this clonotype. This chain joins TRBV10-3 and TRBJ2-3; 10 bases fit TRBD1. Losses at the gene ends were 4 bases for V and 2 bases for J; bases not matched to a gene: 12. The CDR3 extends over 18 amino acids. Germline loops: CDR1 ENHRY, CDR2 SYGVKD. CDR3 region: CAISGPGQGQADTDTQYF. CDR3 DNA: TGTGCCATCAGTGGGCCGGGACAGGGGCAAGCCGACACAGATACGCAGTATTTT.

The chain carries TRBV19 and TRBJ1-1; D remains ambiguous. V gave up 3 bases and J gave up 0 bases, with 5 bases separating them. Germline assignment: CDR1 LNHDA and CDR2 SQIVND (reference sequence). The CDR3 extends over 13 amino acids. Written as DNA, the CDR3 is TGTGCCAGTAGTATTCATGTGAACACTGAAGCTTTCTTT. It is translated as CASSIHVNTEAFF.

This clonotype was seen a single time. The rearrangement joins TRBV7-9 to TRBJ2-7, with TRBD1 matching 7 bases. The V and J ends lost 6 bases and 7 bases, in that order; junction bases with no gene match: 15. The CDR3 extends over 15 amino acids. The germline CDR1 and CDR2 sequences are SEHNR and FQNEAQ (reference sequence). CDR3 DNA sequence: TGTGCCAGCAGTTTAACAGGGGAACTCACGAAGGAGCAGTACTTC. Its translation: CASSLTGELTKEQYF.

The chain uses TRBV20-1 and TRBJ2-5; 16 positions agree with TRBD2. Germline V gene data show CDR1 as DFQATT and CDR2 as SNEGSKA (reference sequence). V lost 3 bases to trimming and J lost 3 bases; unmatched junction nucleotides: 10. The CDR3 loop spans 18 amino acids. For the CDR3, the DNA is TGCAGTGCTAGCCCTAATTCCGGGACTAGCGGGGGGGAAGAGACCCAGTACTTC. This sequence encodes CSASPNSGTSGGEETQYF.

As regards this clonotype: A read error may explain this, as a much larger clone is one base away. The chain recombines TRBV13 with TRBJ2-3; 10 bases match TRBD1. From germline, CDR1 is PRHDT and CDR2 FYEKMQ (reference sequence). The CDR3 runs 16 residues. CDR3 protein: CANSTTGTGDTDTQYF. CDR3 in DNA: TGTGCCAACAGCACAACCGGGACAGGGGACACAGATACGCAGTATTTT. The full variable domain, with the rest looked up from reference TRBV13 and TRBJ2-3, is AAGVIQSPRHLIKEKRETATLKCYPIPRHDTVYWYQQGPGQDPQFLISFYEKMQSDKGSIPDRFSAQQFSDYHSELNMSSLELGDSALYFCANSTTGTGDTDTQYFGPGTRLTVL.

The rearrangement joins TRBV20-1 to TRBJ2-3; D is perhaps TRBD1 (6 bases). Germline V CDR1 and CDR2: DFQATT, SNEGSKA (reference sequence). This CDR3 spans 12 amino acids. The CDR3 region is CSTGSRTDTQYF. The CDR3 coding sequence is TGCAGCACAGGGTCCCGCACAGATACGCAGTATTTT.

The rearrangement uses TRBV20-1 and TRBJ1-6; weak D call: TRBD1 (6 bases). The CDR3 has 15 residues. Germline CDR1 DFQATT, CDR2 SNEGSKA (reference sequence). Deletions cut 6 bases from V and 0 bases from J, with 12 bases between. CDR3 DNA: TGCAGTGCACCAGGGGCCCGCTCCTATAATTCACCCCTCCACTTT. As protein: CSAPGARSYNSPLHF.

In this sample, this clonotype turned up many times. The rearrangement links TRBV20-1 to TRBJ2-1, with 11 nucleotides matching TRBD2. The CDR3 covers 16 residues. The germline V gene encodes CDR1 DFQATT and CDR2 SNEGSKA (reference sequence). The V gene end was trimmed by 5 bases and the J gene end by 4 bases; junction bases not matched to a gene: 10. CDR3 bases: TGCAGTGCTGGCCTGACTAGCGGGATGAGGTACAATGAGCAGTTCTTC. Protein sequence: CSAGLTSGMRYNEQFF.

The chain has TRBV24-1 and TRBJ2-7; D ambiguous. CDR1 is KGHDR and CDR2 is SFDVKD in the germline V gene. The CDR3 totals 13 residues. V was shortened by 5 bases and J by 5 bases, with 12 bases between the two germline ends. Here the CDR3 DNA reads TGTGCCACCAGTGGCCGGTTCACGCACGAGCAGTACTTC. It codes for CATSGRFTHEQYF.

The chain couples TRBV29-1 to TRBJ2-5; no clear D gene. Trimming took 4 bases from V and 5 from J, leaving 17 bases between them. The CDR3 has 14 amino acids. Germline CDR1 and CDR2: SQVTM and ANQGSEA. CDR3 region: CSVVPSSPSETQYF. CDR3 DNA: TGCAGCGTTGTTCCCTCCTCCCCTAGTGAGACCCAGTACTTC.

This clonotype was observed once. V gene TRBV7-9 combines with J gene TRBJ1-2, with D hard to call. The germline CDR1 and CDR2 sequences are SEHNR and FQNEAQ (reference sequence). Trimming cost V 5 bases and J 3 bases, with 7 bases left between them. The CDR3 has 12 amino acids. CDR3 nucleotide sequence: TGTGCCAGCAGCCAAGAGGACTATGGCTACACCTTC. As protein: CASSQEDYGYTF.

The gene calls are TRBV5-1 and TRBJ1-2; D not resolved. Between the trimmed V and J ends, which lost 4 bases and 8 bases, there was a span of 21 bases. The germline V gene has CDR1 SGHRS and CDR2 YFSETQ. This CDR3 spans 15 amino acids. The CDR3 loop is CASSLSTPTNEGYTF. The DNA of the CDR3 is TGCGCCAGCAGCCTCAGCACACCGACCAATGAGGGCTACACCTTC.

On this clonotype: A much larger clone differs from this one at a single base, so this may be a read error. The chain links TRBV6-2 or TRBV6-3 to TRBJ2-1; 8 bases are shared with TRBD2. Unmatched junction bases numbered 6, after V lost 4 bases and J lost 7 bases. Germline loops: CDR1 MNHEY, CDR2 SVGEGT. The CDR3 is 14 amino acids. This CDR3 is CASSLGGRPNEQFF. CDR3 nucleotides: TGTGCCAGCAGTTTGGGCGGGAGGCCGAATGAGCAGTTCTTC.